A single sample gave rise to the 25 T cell receptor beta chains below, sequenced in a study of cytomegalovirus exposure and HLA in healthy donors. The PCR used 60 Vbeta and 13 Jbeta primers. Assay: immunoSEQ multiplex PCR; the TCRdb copy retains only in-frame clones and omits some. There are about 110,000 clones in the sample; 73% occur only once, and 7.8% lies in the top ten. Sequenced: PBMCs. These receptors were collected from a young man in good health and CMV-seronegative.

The rearrangement uses TRBV9 and TRBJ1-1, with unresolved D. The CDR3 extends over 14 amino acids. Germline-derived CDR1 and CDR2 are SGDLS and YYNGEE. V gave up 0 bases and J gave up 3 bases, with 9 bases separating them. CDR3 sequence: CASSVGPSDTEAFF. In DNA, the CDR3 is TGTGCCAGCAGCGTAGGTCCCAGCGACACTGAAGCTTTCTTT.

This clone was recorded once. The chain joins TRBV11-2 to TRBJ2-7; 10 nucleotides match TRBD2. Losses at the gene ends were 0 bases for V and 3 bases for J; bases not matched to a gene: 2. The CDR3 extends over 15 amino acids. CDR1 SGHAT and CDR2 FQNNGV come from the germline V gene. The CDR3 sequence: CASSLELAGNYEQYF. CDR3 DNA: TGTGCCAGCAGCTTAGAACTAGCGGGGAACTACGAGCAGTACTTC.

J is TRBJ1-1 and V is TRBV28, with D possibly TRBD1 on 6 matching bases. The germline V and J ends were trimmed by 10 bases and 3 bases, with 15 bases remaining between them. CDR1 is MDHEN, CDR2 SYDVKM, per germline. This CDR3 is built from 13 residues. The CDR3 reads CATGDRPYTEAFF. The CDR3 coding sequence is TGTGCCACAGGGGACCGACCCTACACTGAAGCTTTCTTT. Drawing the rest from reference TRBV28 and TRBJ1-1, the complete variable domain is DVKVTQSSRYLVKRTGEKVFLECVQDMDHENMFWYRQDPGLGLRLIYFSYDVKMKEKGDIPEGYSVSREKKERFSLILESASTNQTSMYLCATGDRPYTEAFFGQGTRLTVV.

V is TRBV6-1 and J is TRBJ1-1; D remains unclear. CDR1 and CDR2 from the germline V gene are MNHNS and SASEGT. The CDR3 extends over 13 amino acids. V was cut by 6 bases and J by 1 base, with 9 bases left in between. In DNA form, the CDR3 reads TGTGCCAGCAGGAGACGGGAGAACACTGAAGCTTTCTTT. Translating it yields CASRRRENTEAFF.

J is TRBJ1-1 and V is TRBV29-1; unclear D gene. Germline V gene lookup returns CDR1 SQVTM and CDR2 ANQGSEA. This CDR3 region has 13 residues. The V end lost 4 bases, the J end lost 6 bases, and 15 bases lay between the germline ends. The CDR3 bases are TGCAGCGTTGTGGCACCCCTGGGCGCTGAAGCTTTCTTT. It yields the protein CSVVAPLGAEAFF.

J is TRBJ1-5 and V is TRBV6-5; D unresolved. The CDR3 totals 12 residues. The V gene lost 8 bases and the J gene lost 2 bases, with 7 bases spanning the gap. CDR1 is MNHEY, CDR2 SVGAGI, per germline. CDR3 nucleotide sequence: TGTGCCAGCGCAACGGGCAATCAGCCCCAGCATTTT. This gives the protein CASATGNQPQHF.

This clone occurred once. The rearrangement links TRBV11-2 to TRBJ2-5, with 9 bases that match TRBD1. J gave up 6 bases and V 5 bases, and 13 bases lay outside the gene matches. Germline V gene sequence: CDR1 SGHAT, CDR2 FQNNGV. The length of the CDR3 is 16 residues. The CDR3 region is CASSLGTGLIQQTQYF. The CDR3 nucleotides read TGTGCCAGCAGCCTGGGGACAGGGCTAATTCAGCAGACCCAGTACTTC.

This clone was counted a few times. The chain uses TRBV2 and TRBJ1-1; 11 bases line up with TRBD1. With V trimmed by 6 bases and J by 5 bases, 5 bases remained unmatched. From germline, CDR1 is SNHLY and CDR2 FYNNEI. This CDR3 spans 14 amino acids. The CDR3 is CASSGQGARTEAFF. The CDR3 region has the DNA TGTGCCAGCAGCGGACAGGGGGCGAGGACTGAAGCTTTCTTT. Using reference TRBV2 and TRBJ1-1 for the parts outside the CDR3, the full variable domain is EPEVTQTPSHQVTQMGQEVILRCVPISNHLYFYWYRQILGQKVEFLVSFYNNEISEKSEIFDDQFSVERPDGSNFTLKIRSTKLEDSAMYFCASSGQGARTEAFFGQGTRLTVV.

J is TRBJ1-1 and V is TRBV5-8, with 9 bases matching TRBD1. V gave up 3 bases and J gave up 1 base; unmatched junction bases: 4. The CDR3 totals 15 residues. CDR1 SGHTS and CDR2 YDEGEE come from the germline V gene. The CDR3, as DNA: TGTGCCAGCAGCTCCGGACAGGGGAAGAACACTGAAGCTTTCTTT. It is translated as CASSSGQGKNTEAFF.

V gene TRBV30 combines with J gene TRBJ2-7; TRBD1 matches 7 bases. V trimming: 1 base; J trimming: 5 bases; junction bases outside the gene matches: 2. The CDR3 loop spans 12 amino acids. Germline CDR1 and CDR2: GTSNPN and SVGIG (reference sequence). CDR3: CAWSDRGDEQYF. In nucleotides, the CDR3 is TGTGCCTGGAGTGACAGGGGTGACGAGCAGTACTTC.

This clone has just one count. CDR3 in DNA: TGTGCCAGTAGTATAGTTGAGTCTAGCGGGAGCACAGATACGCAGTATTTT. As protein: CASSIVESSGSTDTQYF. The genes are TRBV19 and TRBJ2-3; 8 positions match TRBD2. Losses at the gene ends were 1 base for V and 0 bases for J; bases not matched to a gene: 6. Germline lookup yields CDR1 LNHDA and CDR2 SQIVND (reference sequence). This CDR3 is built from 17 residues.

The J gene is TRBJ2-1, the V gene TRBV7-3, with a tentative D call TRBD1 (6 bases). V was cut by 4 bases and J by 5 bases, with 15 bases left in between. Per germline, CDR1 SGHTA and CDR2 FQGTGA. The CDR3 is 15 amino acids. CDR3 DNA sequence: TGTGCCAGCAGCTCCTCACCGGGACAACACAATGAGCAGTTCTTC. Amino acids: CASSSSPGQHNEQFF.

This chain connects TRBV10-3 to TRBJ2-1; D unclear. CDR3 length: 11 amino acids. The V end was cut by 4 bases, the J end by 8 bases, with 6 bases between. The germline gives CDR1 ENHRY, CDR2 SYGVKD. CDR3 sequence reads: CAISGSHEQFF. CDR3 DNA sequence: TGTGCCATCAGTGGGAGCCATGAGCAGTTCTTC.

The V gene is TRBV19, the J gene TRBJ2-6; 12 bases align to TRBD2. Trimming took 6 bases from V and 0 from J; bases not matched to a gene: 9. The CDR3 covers 19 residues. Per germline, CDR1 LNHDA and CDR2 SQIVND (reference sequence). This CDR3 is CASRRAGLAGLSGANVLTF. In DNA form, the CDR3 reads TGTGCCAGTAGGAGGGCGGGACTAGCGGGCCTCTCTGGGGCCAACGTCCTGACTTTC.

This sequence joins TRBV7-7 and TRBJ1-5, with D perhaps TRBD1 (5 bases). Trimming left V 5 bases short and J 11 bases short, with 22 bases between. The CDR3 consists of 15 residues. Germline loops: CDR1 SSHAT, CDR2 FNYEAQ (reference sequence). CDR3 nucleotides: TGTGCCAGCAGCAAAAGGGGCCAAAGCTCCACGACCCAGCATTTT. Translation: CASSKRGQSSTTQHF.

V is TRBV19 and J is TRBJ2-5; 10 positions match TRBD1. J lost 0 bases, V lost 5 bases, and 6 bases had no gene match. This CDR3 has 16 residues. Looked up from germline, CDR1 is LNHDA and CDR2 is SQIVND (reference sequence). Here the CDR3 DNA reads TGTGCCAGTAGTCTAGGACAGGGGGGTTACCAAGAGACCCAGTACTTC. Translating gives CASSLGQGGYQETQYF.

In this sample, this clone turned up a few times. This rearrangement joins TRBV7-8 to TRBJ2-1, with 9 bases aligning to TRBD2. Losses at the gene ends were 5 bases for V and 2 bases for J; bases not matched to a gene: 10. The length of the CDR3 is 17 residues. Germline V gene data show CDR1 as SGHVS and CDR2 as FQNEAQ. The CDR3 loop reads CASSTRLADPTYNEQFF. The CDR3 DNA sequence: TGTGCCAGCAGCACCAGACTAGCGGACCCCACCTACAATGAGCAGTTCTTC.

The rearrangement joins TRBV6-5 to TRBJ2-1; the D gene is possibly TRBD1 (5 bases). Deletions cut 2 bases from V and 1 base from J, with 12 bases between. CDR3 length: 16 amino acids. From germline, CDR1 is MNHEY and CDR2 SVGAGI. For the CDR3, the DNA is TGTGCCAGCAGTTACATTCAGGGATGGTCCTACAATGAGCAGTTCTTC. This gives the protein CASSYIQGWSYNEQFF.

The chain's CDR3 is CASSSTGGAGTQYF. The DNA of the CDR3 is TGTGCCAGCAGTTCCACAGGGGGCGCGGGGACCCAGTACTTC. The genes are TRBV2 and TRBJ2-5; 9 positions match TRBD1. The CDR3 extends over 14 amino acids. Germline loops: CDR1 SNHLY, CDR2 FYNNEI. After removal of 5 bases from V and 7 bases from J, the junction contained 8 bases not matched to a gene.

This chain uses TRBV18 with TRBJ1-3; weak D call: TRBD1 (6 bases). The germline V gene has CDR1 KGHSH and CDR2 LQKENI. V was trimmed by 3 bases and J by 0 bases, leaving 9 bases between them. This CDR3 is 15 amino acids long. The DNA for the CDR3 is TGTGCCAGCTCACCTCAGGGGAACTCTGGAAACACCATATATTTT. Its translation: CASSPQGNSGNTIYF.

The chain links TRBV11-1 to TRBJ2-3; the D gene is possibly TRBD2 (5 bases). The CDR3 has 13 residues. The ends were cut back, 1 base at V and 5 bases at J, with 7 bases in the middle. CDR1 is SGHAT and CDR2 is FQDESV in the germline V gene (reference sequence). Here the CDR3 DNA reads TGTGCCAGCAGCTTAGAAGGGAGAGATACGCAGTATTTT. Translating it yields CASSLEGRDTQYF. Filled out from reference TRBV11-1 and TRBJ2-3, the complete variable domain reads EAEVAQSPRYKITEKSQAVAFWCDPISGHATLYWYRQILGQGPELLVQFQDESVVDDSQLPKDRFSAERLKGVDSTLKIQPAELGDSAMYLCASSLEGRDTQYFGPGTRLTVL.

The V and J genes are TRBV6-1 and TRBJ1-4, with D maybe TRBD1 (5 bases). Between the trimmed V and J ends, which lost 3 bases and 4 bases, there was a span of 9 bases. CDR1 is MNHNS, CDR2 SASEGT, per germline. The CDR3 extends over 14 amino acids. The CDR3, as DNA: TGTGCCAGCAGTGATCAGGGAGGTAATGAAAAACTGTTTTTT. It is translated as CASSDQGGNEKLFF.

The chain joins TRBV5-1 to TRBJ1-5; 11 bases map to TRBD1. V was pared by 4 bases and J by 5 bases, with 26 bases of the junction left unmatched. This CDR3 spans 22 amino acids. CDR1 SGHRS and CDR2 YFSETQ come from the germline V gene. This CDR3 reads CASSPKYRMSRDRGAHDQPQHF. The CDR3 DNA reads as TGCGCCAGCAGCCCCAAGTACCGTATGAGCCGGGACAGGGGGGCGCACGATCAGCCCCAGCATTTT.

The chain carries TRBV10-3 and TRBJ2-5, with 8 nucleotides matching TRBD2. Germline CDR1 ENHRY, CDR2 SYGVKD. Trimming removed 5 bases from V and 2 bases from J; junction bases left unmatched: 10. The CDR3 has 16 residues. DNA for the CDR3: TGTGCCATCAGTAACCCGAAGTTAGCGGGGCAAGAGACCCAGTACTTC. Its translation is CAISNPKLAGQETQYF.

This clone was found a few times. This chain uses TRBV6-1 with TRBJ2-5; D is possibly TRBD2 (6 bases). The CDR3 sequence is 13 residues long. Germline CDR1 and CDR2: MNHNS and SASEGT. The V gene lost 4 bases and the J gene lost 5 bases, with 11 bases spanning the gap. The CDR3 sequence: CASSASVRETQYF. CDR3 bases: TGTGCCAGCAGTGCTAGCGTCAGGGAGACCCAGTACTTC.